This T cell receptor (beta chain) is drawn from a study of identical twins (dated by TCRdb to 2016 to 2018). Broadly, across the study: The study deep-sequenced TCR alpha and beta repertoires from monozygotic twins, unrelated adults of various ages and cord blood to test whether fetal clonotypes persist. Replicate twin experiments were performed at different times using different library preparation protocols to rule out contamination.

Every donor was a healthy Caucasian. Three pairs of female monozygotic twins, all aged about 18 to 30 years, made up the twin cohort. CD4+ and CD8+ T cell populations were isolated with positive isolation kits from Invitrogen. Note on this clonotype: The antigen this receptor binds is unknown. No base qualities exist here, and no much larger clone lies one base off it.

The receptor library was made with 5' RACE. Sequencing was performed on an Illumina HiSeq 2000. A universal primer binding site was added through template switching, and the final cDNA carried a unique molecular identifier so that TCR cDNA molecules could be counted accurately. First-strand cDNA for TCR alpha and beta chains was synthesized from specific primers in the conserved constant-segment region. To control for contamination, every cDNA library carried two barcodes: a SMART-Mk sample barcode plus Illumina barcodes. TruSeq adapter sequences along with Illumina sample barcodes were introduced in two successive PCR steps. The Illumina HiSeq platform was used with custom primers to sequence TCR alpha and beta cDNA libraries. The paper's data handling went like this. MiGEC processed the raw reads to extract unique molecular identifiers, while MiXCR was used to determine the CDR3 positions. For each individual, recombination models were inferred using an EM algorithm with the repgenHMM and IGoR tools. Shared clonotype analysis was performed with the tcR package in R, normalizing sharing by the product of cloneset sizes. Out-of-frame nonproductive sequences were analyzed to study raw recombination free of thymic and clonal selection effects. The public reads were run again by TCRdb, first through fastp at Q25 and then through MiXCR, and only productive beta chains were kept. Rows matching on CDR3 protein sequence are summarized as one entry with the most common DNA and genes. TCRdb, rather than the study authors, made the V and J calls. This sample lists fewer than 550,000 distinct CDR3 sequences; nearly 15% were detected once. Around 0.48% of the sample is held by the ten biggest clonotypes.

From the cysteine up to the phenylalanine, the CDR3 has a length of 16 residues. Just the 48-base CDR3 DNA is kept, in frame starting at base 1. The CDR1 and CDR2 encoded by the germline V gene are SGHRS and YFSETQ. V is cut by 1 base and J by 2 bases, and the space between the germline ends is 13 bases. Summary of the overall study and its limitations: Invariant T cells such as MAIT and iNKT could partly confound zero-insertion analyses, although diverse VJ usage argued against such confounding for most clonotypes. Conclusions relied on cross-sectional statistical analysis, since the same donors could not be followed over many years. Recombination models systematically underestimated out-of-frame TCR alpha sharing in monozygotic twins but agreed with sharing between unrelated individuals. Out-of-frame TCR alpha sequences shared between twins showed an excess of low generation-probability sequences compared with coincidental sharing between unrelated individuals. Fewer insertions were carried by abundant cord blood beta clonotypes, a similar but weaker trend appeared in young adult naive repertoires, and no such trend appeared in memory repertoires. In beta out-of-frame sequences, excess twin sharing was weaker, because having fewer shared sequences lowered the signal-to-noise ratio.

This same sample was also part of a study on yellow fever vaccine responses in identical twins. As the second study states: According to the authors, the vaccine-induced T cell response in identical twins seemed to be partly convergent and partly specific to each individual. In identical twins, the study followed T cell clones that responded to the vaccine with precision.

The receptor was isolated from a woman aged 18 to 35 in good health. The chain joins TRBV5-1 to TRBJ2-1; possibly the D gene is TRBD2, per 5 matching bases. The sample was CD4+ T cells sorted from blood. The CDR3 sequence is CASSLSGSPTYNEQFF. The bases are TGCGCCAGCAGCTTGTCGGGGTCGCCTACCTACAATGAGCAGTTCTTC.